Listed below are T cell receptor beta chains from one sample, sequenced in a study of a mutant IDH1 vaccine in newly diagnosed glioma. The repertoire was sequenced with immunoSEQ multiplex PCR; TCRdb's copy has only in-frame clones and lacks some. The data show roughly 71,000 clones, 65% to 90% seen once. The sequencing used PBMCs, collected from a glioma patient treated with radiotherapy, temozolomide or both. The receptors originated from a man aged 25 to 40 with glioma. The CDR3 runs from the conserved cysteine through the conserved F or W. Fields, in order: J gene, D gene, V gene, CDR3 protein. A D gene is named only where the DNA matches it firmly.

TRBJ1-3	.	TRBV5-1	CASSTGGGIGNTIYF
TRBJ2-2	.	TRBV5-6	CASSLDPDSNTGELFF
TRBJ2-2	TRBD1	TRBV18	CASSWDRIRPPNTGELFF
TRBJ1-2	TRBD1	TRBV11-2	CASSPGTASYGYTF
TRBJ1-5	TRBD1	TRBV6-5	CASKGTGAQPQHF
TRBJ1-1	.	TRBV15	CATTGDIENTEAFF
TRBJ1-2	TRBD1	TRBV6-5	CASRPTGGASYGYTF
TRBJ2-4	TRBD2	TRBV10-2	CASSWGGENIQYF
TRBJ2-7	TRBD1	TRBV18	CASSPPGQGSSTEQYF
TRBJ2-7	.	TRBV11-2	CASSHRWSSDEQYF
TRBJ2-1	.	TRBV7-9	CASSPIGGAAYNEQFF
TRBJ2-7	.	TRBV9	CASSVAAGLTYEQYF
TRBJ2-1	TRBD2	TRBV11-2	CASSPTSGGGNEQFF